Listed below are T cell receptor beta chains from one sample, sequenced in a study of cytomegalovirus exposure and HLA in healthy donors. Assay used: immunoSEQ multiplex PCR; TCRdb lists only in-frame clones, some missing. Here the sample spans 250,000 to 350,000 clones, around 90% being singletons. Sequences were obtained from PBMCs. These receptors were obtained from a man between 25 and 39 years old in good health and CMV-seronegative. Each CDR3 is given with its conserved first and last residue.

TRBV5-6,TRBJ2-1,14,CASSLAVGAYEQFF
TRBV15,TRBJ1-2,15,CATSRDAGDYYGYTF
TRBV19,TRBJ1-2,14,CASPHPQYNYGYTF
TRBV7-9,TRBJ1-1,14,CASSPLRSNTEAFF
TRBV10-3,TRBJ2-7,15,CAISVGRASGDEQYF
TRBV27,TRBJ1-1,16,CASSLTSGTGGTEAFF
TRBV27,TRBJ2-1,17,CASSPQGFGPQGNEQFF
TRBV5-4,TRBJ2-2,16,CASSLAGVLNTGELFF
TRBV5-6,TRBJ1-1,15,CASSLASRVNTEAFF
TRBV10-1,TRBJ2-1,15,CASSEDPGQHNEQFF
TRBV2,TRBJ2-3,15,CASSLSWGGSDTQYF
TRBV5-6,TRBJ2-7,18,CASSLAETSGGPRYEQYF
TRBV11-2,TRBJ2-7,13,CASSPRQSYEQYF
TRBV29-1,TRBJ1-2,12,CSVEAHNYGYTF
TRBV14,TRBJ2-5,16,CASSQPGQGYQETQYF
TRBV9,TRBJ2-1,17,CASSAAGQGVFYNEQFF
TRBV9,TRBJ2-5,12,CASSGGLETQYF
TRBV2,TRBJ1-1,13,CAIRNYRVDEAFF
TRBV18,TRBJ2-1,15,CASSLLQGERNEQFF
TRBV9,TRBJ2-1,17,CASSPNPYTGGYNEQFF
TRBV5-4,TRBJ1-2,15,CASSGPGGLSVGYTF
TRBV7-9,TRBJ2-1,14,CASSLVPREPEQFF
TRBV29-1,TRBJ1-2,17,CSVEDGPARVVRYGYTF
TRBV27,TRBJ2-1,16,CASIAVRGPSNNEQFF
TRBV2,TRBJ2-3,16,CASSEASGGAGDTQYF
TRBV2,TRBJ1-4,14,CASFPGQGGQKLFF
TRBV6-1,TRBJ2-7,14,CASRLEAQYYEQYF
TRBV2,TRBJ1-2,17,CASSEDRQVPLGYGYTF
TRBV2,TRBJ1-2,15,CASSEWQAEDYGYTF
TRBV27,TRBJ1-2,16,CASSRGGSGGVVGYTF
TRBV12-5,TRBJ2-1,11,CASGSDNEQFF
TRBV2,TRBJ1-5,15,CASRRDRSSNQPQHF
TRBV18,TRBJ1-3,14,CASSATGARNTIYF
TRBV9,TRBJ2-3,14,CASSGVEGTDTQYF
TRBV5-1,TRBJ2-1,15,CASSLGTGIYNEQFF
TRBV7-9,TRBJ1-4,16,CASSLAWGDINEKLFF
TRBV9,TRBJ2-7,13,CASSSNTGNEQYF
TRBV19,TRBJ1-1,14,CASGQGDMNTEAFF
TRBV7-2,TRBJ2-7,12,CASSQTLYEQYF
TRBV5-1,TRBJ2-7,14,CASSLAGQAYEQYF
TRBV5-1,TRBJ2-5,14,CASNLGTGWETQYF
TRBV25-1,TRBJ1-4,15,CASSAETGTNEKLFF
TRBV7-9,TRBJ2-7,14,CASSLAGGTYEQYF
TRBV7-2,TRBJ1-1,13,CASSLRGGTEAFF
TRBV6-1,TRBJ2-7,15,CASRTRGGFSHEQYF
TRBV7-9,TRBJ1-1,16,CASSLVPGLLGTEAFF
TRBV9,TRBJ1-2,12,CASFRGSYGYTF
TRBV5-1,TRBJ2-3,17,CASSSGLAIKGTDTQYF
TRBV7-8,TRBJ2-2,15,CASSLTGGRAGELFF
TRBV6-1,TRBJ2-2,16,CASSKAGTGVHGELFF
TRBV10-3,TRBJ2-1,13,CAIKSGSRDEQFF
TRBV5-6,TRBJ2-7,14,CASSPGQWAYEQYF
TRBV6-5,TRBJ2-2,16,CASSYRSDRVSGELFF
TRBV19,TRBJ1-6,16,CASSTPAGSYNSPLHF